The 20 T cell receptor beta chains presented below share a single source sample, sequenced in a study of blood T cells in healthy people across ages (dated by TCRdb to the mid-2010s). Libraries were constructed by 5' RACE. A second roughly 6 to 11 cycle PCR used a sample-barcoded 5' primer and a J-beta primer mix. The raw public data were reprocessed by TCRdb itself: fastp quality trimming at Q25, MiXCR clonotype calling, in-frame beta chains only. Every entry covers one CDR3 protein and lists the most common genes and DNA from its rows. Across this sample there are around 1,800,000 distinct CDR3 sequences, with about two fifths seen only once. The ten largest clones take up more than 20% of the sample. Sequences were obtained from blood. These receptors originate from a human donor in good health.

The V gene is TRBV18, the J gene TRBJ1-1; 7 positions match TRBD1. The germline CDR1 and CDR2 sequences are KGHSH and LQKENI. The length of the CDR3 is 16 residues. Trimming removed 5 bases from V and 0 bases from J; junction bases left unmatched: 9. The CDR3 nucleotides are TGTGCCAGCTCATCAAAAACGGACAGGCTGAACACTGAAGCTTTCTTT. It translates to CASSSKTDRLNTEAFF.

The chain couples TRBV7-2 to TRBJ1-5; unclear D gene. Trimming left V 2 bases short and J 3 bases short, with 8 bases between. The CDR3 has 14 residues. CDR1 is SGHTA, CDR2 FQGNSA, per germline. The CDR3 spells CASSLWHLNQPQHF. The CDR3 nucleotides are TGTGCCAGCAGCTTATGGCACCTCAATCAGCCCCAGCATTTT.

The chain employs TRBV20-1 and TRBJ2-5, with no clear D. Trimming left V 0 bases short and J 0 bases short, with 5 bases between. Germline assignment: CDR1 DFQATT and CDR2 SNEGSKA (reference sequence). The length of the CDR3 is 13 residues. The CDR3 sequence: CSAREQNQETQYF. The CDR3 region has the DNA TGCAGTGCTAGAGAACAGAACCAAGAGACCCAGTACTTC.

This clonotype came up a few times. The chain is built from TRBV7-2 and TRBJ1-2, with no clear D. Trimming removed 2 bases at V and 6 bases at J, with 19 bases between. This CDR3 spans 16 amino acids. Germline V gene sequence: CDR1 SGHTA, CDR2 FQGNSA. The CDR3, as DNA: TGTGCCAGCAGCTTATCCGGCTCGGGGTATTGGGATGGCTACACCTTC. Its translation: CASSLSGSGYWDGYTF.

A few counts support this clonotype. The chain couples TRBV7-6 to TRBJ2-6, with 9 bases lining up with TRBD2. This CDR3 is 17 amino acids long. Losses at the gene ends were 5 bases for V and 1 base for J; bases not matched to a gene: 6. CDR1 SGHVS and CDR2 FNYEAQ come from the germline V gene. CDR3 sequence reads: CASSLSGGRSGANVLTF. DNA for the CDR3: TGTGCCAGCAGCCTTAGCGGGGGCAGGTCTGGGGCCAACGTCCTGACTTTC. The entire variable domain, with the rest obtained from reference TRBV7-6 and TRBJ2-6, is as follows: GAGVSQSPRYKVTKRGQDVALRCDPISGHVSLYWYRQALGQGPEFLTYFNYEAQQDKSGLPNDRFSAERPEGSISTLTIQRTEQRDSAMYRCASSLSGGRSGANVLTFGAGSRLTVL.

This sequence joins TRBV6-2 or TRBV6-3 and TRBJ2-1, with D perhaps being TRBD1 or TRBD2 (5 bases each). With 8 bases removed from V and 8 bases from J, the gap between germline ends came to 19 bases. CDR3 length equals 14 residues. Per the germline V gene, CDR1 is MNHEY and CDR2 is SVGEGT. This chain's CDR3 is CASLRDPVVDEQFF. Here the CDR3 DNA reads TGTGCCAGCCTCCGGGACCCCGTCGTCGATGAGCAGTTCTTC.

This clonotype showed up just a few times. CDR3 region: CASRQADAYEQYF. CDR3 nucleotides: TGTGCCAGCAGACAAGCTGACGCCTACGAGCAGTACTTC. The chain has TRBV6-2 or TRBV6-3 and TRBJ2-7; D remains ambiguous. The length of the CDR3 is 13 residues. V dropped 6 bases and J dropped 2 bases, with 11 bases sitting between them. Germline V gene sequence: CDR1 MNHEY, CDR2 SVGEGT.

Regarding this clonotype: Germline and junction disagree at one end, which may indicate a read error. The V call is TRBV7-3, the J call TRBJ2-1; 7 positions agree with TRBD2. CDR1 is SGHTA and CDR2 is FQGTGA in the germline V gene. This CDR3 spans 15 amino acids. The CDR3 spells CASSLTSAAYNEQFF. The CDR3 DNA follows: TGTGCCAGCAGCCTAACTAGCGCGGCTTACAATGAGCAGTTCTTC.

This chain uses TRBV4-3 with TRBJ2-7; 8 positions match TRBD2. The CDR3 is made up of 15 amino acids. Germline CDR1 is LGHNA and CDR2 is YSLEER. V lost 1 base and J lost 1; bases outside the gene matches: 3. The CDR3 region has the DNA TGCGCCAGCAGCCAAGGACTAGCGACTTCCTACGAGCAGTACTTC. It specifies CASSQGLATSYEQYF.

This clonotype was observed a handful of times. The CDR3 DNA reads as TGTGCCAGCAGCTTGTCCTCGGGGACGGATGAGACCCAGTACTTC. Amino acid sequence: CASSLSSGTDETQYF. The chain couples TRBV5-4 to TRBJ2-5; the D gene could be TRBD1 or TRBD2 (5 bases each). Germline values: CDR1 SGHNT, CDR2 YYREEE (reference sequence). The V and J ends lost 1 base and 5 bases respectively, with 15 bases between them. This CDR3 has 15 amino acids.

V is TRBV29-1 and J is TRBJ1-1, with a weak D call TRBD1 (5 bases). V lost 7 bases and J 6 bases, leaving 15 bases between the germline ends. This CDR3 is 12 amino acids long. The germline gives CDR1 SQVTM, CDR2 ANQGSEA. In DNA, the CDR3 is TGCAGCGGGGACGAGGGATGCCCTGAAGCTTTCTTT. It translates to CSGDEGCPEAFF.

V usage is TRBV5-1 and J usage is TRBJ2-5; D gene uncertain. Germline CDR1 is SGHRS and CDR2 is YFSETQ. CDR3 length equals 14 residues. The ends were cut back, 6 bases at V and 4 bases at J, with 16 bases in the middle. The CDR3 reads CASMSTREVETQYF. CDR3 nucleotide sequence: TGCGCCAGCATGTCAACTCGAGAGGTAGAGACCCAGTACTTC.

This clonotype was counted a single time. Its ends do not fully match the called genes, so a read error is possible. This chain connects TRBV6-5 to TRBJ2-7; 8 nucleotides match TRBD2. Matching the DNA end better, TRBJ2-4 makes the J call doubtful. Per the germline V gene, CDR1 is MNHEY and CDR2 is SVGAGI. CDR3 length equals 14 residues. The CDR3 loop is CAGSDSGGKNIQYF. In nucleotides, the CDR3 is TGTGCCGGCAGTGACAGCGGGGGCAAAAACATTCAGTACTTC.

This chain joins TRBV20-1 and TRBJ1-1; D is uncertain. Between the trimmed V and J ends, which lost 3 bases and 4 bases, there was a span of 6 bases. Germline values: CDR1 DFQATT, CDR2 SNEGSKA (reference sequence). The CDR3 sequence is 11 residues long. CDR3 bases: TGCAGTGCTAGCGAGGGCACTGAAGCTTTCTTT. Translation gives CSASEGTEAFF.

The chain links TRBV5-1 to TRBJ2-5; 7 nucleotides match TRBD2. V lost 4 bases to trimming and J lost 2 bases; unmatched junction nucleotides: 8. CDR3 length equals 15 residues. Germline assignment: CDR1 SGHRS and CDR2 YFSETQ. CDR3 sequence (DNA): TGCGCCAGCAGCCTCGACGCGGGGGTTCAAGAGACCCAGTACTTC. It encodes CASSLDAGVQETQYF.

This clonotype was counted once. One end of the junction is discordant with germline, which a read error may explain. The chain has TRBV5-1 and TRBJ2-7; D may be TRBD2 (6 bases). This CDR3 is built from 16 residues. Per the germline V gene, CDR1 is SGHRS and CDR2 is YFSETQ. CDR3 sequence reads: CAGSLNAGRSSYEQYF. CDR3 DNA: TGCGCCGGCAGCTTGAACGCGGGAAGGAGCTCCTACGAGCAGTACTTC.

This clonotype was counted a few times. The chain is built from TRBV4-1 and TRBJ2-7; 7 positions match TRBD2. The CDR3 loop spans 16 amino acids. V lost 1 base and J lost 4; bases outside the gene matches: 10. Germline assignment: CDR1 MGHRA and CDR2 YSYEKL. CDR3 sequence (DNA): TGCGCCAGCAGCCAAGGAAGATCTGGCGGGGGTTACGAGCAGTACTTC. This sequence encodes CASSQGRSGGGYEQYF.

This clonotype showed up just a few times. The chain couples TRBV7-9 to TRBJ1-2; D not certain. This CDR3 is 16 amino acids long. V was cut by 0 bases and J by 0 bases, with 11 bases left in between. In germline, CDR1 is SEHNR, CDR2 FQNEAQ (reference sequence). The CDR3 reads CASSLARNSANYGYTF. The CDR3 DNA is TGTGCCAGCAGCTTAGCACGCAACAGCGCTAACTATGGCTACACCTTC. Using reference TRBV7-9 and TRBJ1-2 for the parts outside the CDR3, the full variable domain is DTGVSQNPRHKITKRGQNVTFRCDPISEHNRLYWYRQTLGQGPEFLTYFQNEAQLEKSRLLSDRFSAERPKGSFSTLEIQRTEQGDSAMYLCASSLARNSANYGYTFGSGTRLTVV.

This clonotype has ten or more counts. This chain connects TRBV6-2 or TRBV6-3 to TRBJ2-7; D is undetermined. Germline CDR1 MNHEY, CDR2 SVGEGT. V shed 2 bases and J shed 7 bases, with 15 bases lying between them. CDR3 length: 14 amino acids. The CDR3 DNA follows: TGTGCCAGCAGTTACCAGGACGCCTACGTTGAGCAGTACTTC. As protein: CASSYQDAYVEQYF.

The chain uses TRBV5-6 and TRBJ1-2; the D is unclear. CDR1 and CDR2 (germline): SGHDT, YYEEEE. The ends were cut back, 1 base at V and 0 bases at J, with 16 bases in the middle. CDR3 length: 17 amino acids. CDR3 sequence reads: CASSLIVGDLANYGYTF. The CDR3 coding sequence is TGTGCCAGCAGCTTGATCGTCGGAGACCTTGCTAACTATGGCTACACCTTC.